Below, 11 T cell receptor beta chains from the same sample are listed, as sequenced in a study of vaccination effects on CD4 cells after COVID-19. Antigen specificity for these receptors is unknown. Under the ViraFEST assay, PBMC were stimulated with viral peptide pools so that antigen-specific CD4+ T cells expanded. Sequencing was performed afterwards. Culture proceeded for 10 days, and CD4+ T cells were then isolated. Absence of prior SARS-CoV-2 infection characterized the vaccine recipients, who showed negative nucleocapsid antibodies. Data came from immunoSEQ multiplex PCR; TCRdb stores just in-frame clones and leaves some out. The sample contains about 22,000 clones, around 74% of which appear only once. Material: CD4+ T cells from PBMCs cultured with HCoV-NL63 spike peptides, obtained before COVID-19 vaccination. The receptors were gathered from a human donor who received a COVID-19 vaccine.

This clone was observed a single time. The germline gene is not matched at one end of the junction; a read error may be the cause. This CDR3 is CASSAAPAETQYF. CDR3 nucleotides: TGTGCTAGCAGCGCTGCACCAGCGGAGACCCAGTACTTC. V usage is TRBV7-7 and J usage is TRBJ2-5; D ambiguous. Germline loops: CDR1 SSHAT, CDR2 FNYEAQ (reference sequence). The CDR3 sequence is 13 residues long.

J is TRBJ2-3 and V is TRBV4-1, with D possibly TRBD2 on 5 matching bases. This CDR3 has 16 residues. V lost 1 base, J lost 10 bases, and 21 bases lay in between. Germline V lookup: CDR1 MGHRA, CDR2 YSYEKL. The DNA of the CDR3 is TGCGCCAGCAGCCAAGTTCAGTCCAATCGAGGACTCGCGCAGTATTTT. Residues: CASSQVQSNRGLAQYF.

The chain combines TRBV10-3 with TRBJ1-5, with a tentative D call TRBD1 (5 bases). The CDR3 contains 13 residues. V was clipped by 4 bases and J by 5 bases, with 9 bases between them. Germline assignment: CDR1 ENHRY and CDR2 SYGVKD. CDR3 DNA: TGTGCCATCAGTGCAGGGAGAGATCAGCCCCAGCATTTT. Protein: CAISAGRDQPQHF.

In the case of this clone: Mismatch with germline at one junction end may stem from a read error. The genes are TRBV19 and TRBJ1-6; 9 bases agree with TRBD1. The length of the CDR3 is 15 residues. In germline, CDR1 is LNHDA, CDR2 SQIVND (reference sequence). The CDR3: CASTETGGTDSPLYF. The CDR3 DNA reads as TGTGCCAGTACCGAAACAGGGGGCACGGATTCACCCCTCTACTTT.

This clone has more than one count but fewer than ten. The chain has TRBV3-1 (or the pseudogene TRBV3-2) and TRBJ2-7; unclear D gene. This CDR3 has 16 residues. V dropped 1 base and J dropped 0 bases, with 13 bases sitting between them. Germline V gene data show CDR1 as LGHDT and CDR2 as YNNKEL (reference sequence). CDR3 nucleotide sequence: TGTGCCAGCAGCCAAGTAATGGGGTTGAGCTCCTACGAGCAGTACTTC. Its translation: CASSQVMGLSSYEQYF.

J is TRBJ1-2 and V is TRBV5-1, with D perhaps TRBD1 (5 bases). The CDR3 consists of 14 residues. V gave up 0 bases and J gave up 8 bases, with 14 bases separating them. CDR1 and CDR2 from the germline V gene are SGHRS and YFSETQ. The CDR3 DNA follows: TGCGCCAGCAGCTTGGCCCCGGGGGAGGGAGGCTACACCTTC. Translated, it gives CASSLAPGEGGYTF.

The chain combines TRBV7-9 with TRBJ2-6, with D maybe TRBD1 (6 bases). The V gene's germline CDR1 is SEHNR and CDR2 FQNEAQ (reference sequence). CDR3 length: 17 amino acids. V gave up 4 bases and J gave up 0 bases, with 13 bases separating them. Written as DNA, the CDR3 is TGTGCCAGCAGCTCACCCGACAGGCGCTCTGGGGCCAACGTCCTGACTTTC. It translates to CASSSPDRRSGANVLTF.

This chain links TRBV6-5 with TRBJ1-6; 8 nucleotides align to TRBD1. The CDR3 sequence is 13 residues long. Looked up from germline, CDR1 is MNHEY and CDR2 is SVGAGI. The V gene end was trimmed by 7 bases and the J gene end by 7 bases; junction bases not matched to a gene: 3. This CDR3 reads CASIRQGNSPLHF. DNA of the CDR3: TGTGCCAGCATCCGACAGGGGAATTCACCCCTCCACTTT.

This chain links TRBV5-4 with TRBJ2-1; no definite D call. V was cut by 0 bases and J by 4 bases, with 8 bases left in between. The CDR3 totals 14 residues. Looked up from germline, CDR1 is SGHNT and CDR2 is YYREEE (reference sequence). The CDR3 protein is CASSLGTTYNEQFF. CDR3 nucleotides: TGTGCCAGCAGCTTGGGTACAACGTACAATGAGCAGTTCTTC.

This clone was seen many times. V and J are TRBV30 and TRBJ2-2; D may be TRBD1 (6 bases). Per germline, CDR1 GTSNPN and CDR2 SVGIG (reference sequence). The V end was cut by 5 bases, the J end by 2 bases, with 9 bases between. The CDR3 has 13 residues. The DNA for the CDR3 is TGTGCCTGGGACAGGACAAACACCGGGGAGCTGTTTTTT. It translates to CAWDRTNTGELFF. Full variable domain (remainder filled in from reference TRBV30 and TRBJ2-2): SQTIHQWPATLVQPVGSPLSLECTVEGTSNPNLYWYRQAAGRGLQLLFYSVGIGQISSEVPQNLSASRPQDRQFILSSKKLLLSDSGFYLCAWDRTNTGELFFGEGSRLTVL.

The CDR3: CASRLAGPTGELFF. CDR3 sequence (DNA): TGTGCCAGCAGACTAGCGGGGCCCACCGGGGAGCTGTTTTTT. This chain links TRBV27 with TRBJ2-2, with 10 bases aligning to TRBD2. Losses at the gene ends were 6 bases for V and 4 bases for J; bases not matched to a gene: 2. Germline CDR1 MNHEY, CDR2 SMNVEV (reference sequence). The CDR3 totals 14 residues.